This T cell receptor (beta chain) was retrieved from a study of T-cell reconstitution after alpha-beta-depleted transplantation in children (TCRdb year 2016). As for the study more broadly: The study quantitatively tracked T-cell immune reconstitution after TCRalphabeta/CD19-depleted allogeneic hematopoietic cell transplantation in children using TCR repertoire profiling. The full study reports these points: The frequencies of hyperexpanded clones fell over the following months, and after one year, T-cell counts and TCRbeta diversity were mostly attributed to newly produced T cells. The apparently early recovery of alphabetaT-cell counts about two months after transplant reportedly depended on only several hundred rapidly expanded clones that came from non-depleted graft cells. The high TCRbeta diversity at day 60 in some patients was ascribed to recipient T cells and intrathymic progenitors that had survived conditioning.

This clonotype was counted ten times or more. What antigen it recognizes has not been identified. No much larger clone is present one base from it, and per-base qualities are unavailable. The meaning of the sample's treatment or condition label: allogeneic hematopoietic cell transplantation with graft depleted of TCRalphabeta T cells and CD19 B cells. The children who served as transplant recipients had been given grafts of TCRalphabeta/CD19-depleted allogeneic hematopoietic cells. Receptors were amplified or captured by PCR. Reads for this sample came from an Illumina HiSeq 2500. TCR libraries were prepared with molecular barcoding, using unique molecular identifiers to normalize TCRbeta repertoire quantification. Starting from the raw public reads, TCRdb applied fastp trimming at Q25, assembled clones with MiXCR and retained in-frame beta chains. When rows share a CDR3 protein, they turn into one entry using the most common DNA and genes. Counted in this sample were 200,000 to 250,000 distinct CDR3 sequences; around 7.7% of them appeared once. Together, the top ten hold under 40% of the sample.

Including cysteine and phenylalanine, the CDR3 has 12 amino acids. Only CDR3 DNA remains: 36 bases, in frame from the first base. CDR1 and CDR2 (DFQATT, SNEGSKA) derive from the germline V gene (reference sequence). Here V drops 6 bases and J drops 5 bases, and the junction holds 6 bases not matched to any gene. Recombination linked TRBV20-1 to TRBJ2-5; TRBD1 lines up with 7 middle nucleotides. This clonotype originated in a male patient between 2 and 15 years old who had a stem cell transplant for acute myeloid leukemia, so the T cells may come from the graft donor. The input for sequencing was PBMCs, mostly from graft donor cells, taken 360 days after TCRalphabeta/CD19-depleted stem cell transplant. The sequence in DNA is TGCAGTGCCAGCGACAGGGATGAGACCCAGTACTTC. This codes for CSASDRDETQYF.